The 30 T cell receptor beta chains below were found in one sample sequenced in a study of T cell responses to AZD1222 COVID-19 vaccine. Sequencing was performed with immunoSEQ multiplex PCR; in TCRdb, only in-frame clones are kept and a portion is missing. The sample records about 83,000 clones, more than 70% being singletons. The sample consisted of peripheral blood, taken on day 0 of AZD1222 vaccination. These receptor sequences come from an adult in good health.

The V and J genes are TRBV6-1 and TRBJ1-1; D is uncertain. The length of the CDR3 is 17 residues. V was shortened by 2 bases and J by 1 base, with 17 bases between the two germline ends. Germline V lookup: CDR1 MNHNS, CDR2 SASEGT. This CDR3 is CASSESVPRVTNTEAFF. DNA for the CDR3: TGTGCCAGCAGTGAATCGGTTCCACGGGTTACGAACACTGAAGCTTTCTTT.

The V call is TRBV4-1, the J call TRBJ1-4; 11 positions agree with TRBD1. Losses at the gene ends were 3 bases for V and 7 bases for J; bases not matched to a gene: 10. The CDR3 consists of 17 residues. Germline CDR1 MGHRA, CDR2 YSYEKL. The CDR3 sequence: CASSHLGQGVSFEKLFF. In nucleotides, the CDR3 is TGCGCCAGCAGCCACCTGGGACAGGGGGTTTCTTTTGAAAAACTGTTTTTT.

CDR3 loop: CASTVQGGYTF. For the CDR3, the DNA is TGTGCCAGCACCGTACAGGGCGGCTACACCTTC. J is TRBJ1-2 and V is TRBV2, with D possibly TRBD1 on 6 matching bases. V gave up 7 bases and J gave up 8 bases, with 11 bases separating them. The CDR3 totals 11 residues. Germline lookup yields CDR1 SNHLY and CDR2 FYNNEI. The whole variable domain, remainder taken from reference TRBV2 and TRBJ1-2, is EPEVTQTPSHQVTQMGQEVILRCVPISNHLYFYWYRQILGQKVEFLVSFYNNEISEKSEIFDDQFSVERPDGSNFTLKIRSTKLEDSAMYFCASTVQGGYTFGSGTRLTVV.

J is TRBJ1-3 and V is TRBV6-5, with no clear D. Germline-derived CDR1 and CDR2 are MNHEY and SVGAGI. V lost 6 bases and J 0 bases, leaving 9 bases between the germline ends. The CDR3 spans 14 residues. CDR3 loop: CASSVGSSGNTIYF. The CDR3 DNA reads as TGTGCCAGCAGCGTAGGTAGCTCTGGAAACACCATATATTTT.

This rearrangement joins TRBV7-9 to TRBJ2-2, with 7 nucleotides matching TRBD1. V was pared by 5 bases and J by 6 bases, with 18 bases of the junction left unmatched. The CDR3 sequence is 18 residues long. CDR1 is SEHNR, CDR2 FQNEAQ, per germline (reference sequence). This CDR3 is CASSTIHFPGQSPGELFF. The CDR3 DNA reads TGTGCCAGCAGCACAATCCACTTTCCGGGACAGTCGCCCGGGGAGCTGTTTTTT.

This sequence joins TRBV5-1 and TRBJ2-3; D is possibly TRBD2 (5 bases). Germline CDR1 and CDR2: SGHRS and YFSETQ. The V end was cut by 0 bases, the J end by 3 bases, with 8 bases between. This CDR3 spans 14 amino acids. The CDR3 nucleotides read TGCGCCAGCAGCTTGGGAGGGAGAACAGATACGCAGTATTTT. Its translation: CASSLGGRTDTQYF.

The CDR3 DNA sequence: TGTGCCAGCAGTTTACCCCGGGACAGATACTACGAGCAGTACTTC. It codes for CASSLPRDRYYEQYF. The chain links TRBV28 to TRBJ2-7; TRBD1 matches 7 bases. V lost 2 bases and J lost 3; bases outside the gene matches: 7. Germline CDR1 reads MDHEN; CDR2 reads SYDVKM. The CDR3 runs 15 residues.

A single count supports this clone. J is TRBJ2-5 and V is TRBV13, with D possibly matching TRBD1 (6 bases). V lost 0 bases and J lost 5, with 7 bases in between. This CDR3 contains 13 residues. The germline V gene encodes CDR1 PRHDT and CDR2 FYEKMQ (reference sequence). The CDR3 here is CASSLGRGETQYF. The CDR3 DNA sequence: TGTGCCAGCAGCTTAGGGAGGGGGGAGACCCAGTACTTC.

The rearrangement links TRBV6-5 to TRBJ2-7; 9 bases are shared with TRBD1. The CDR3 has 16 amino acids. Germline lookup yields CDR1 MNHEY and CDR2 SVGAGI. The trim removed 0 bases at V and 6 bases at J, leaving 9 bases unmatched. The CDR3 sequence: CASSYSKWDRAGEQYF. Written as DNA, the CDR3 is TGTGCCAGCAGTTACTCTAAATGGGACAGGGCAGGCGAGCAGTACTTC.

The chain has TRBV30 and TRBJ1-1; perhaps TRBD1 as D (6 bases). The ends were cut back, 3 bases at V and 4 bases at J, with 12 bases in the middle. The CDR3 has 13 amino acids. Germline CDR1 GTSNPN, CDR2 SVGIG (reference sequence). For the CDR3, the DNA is TGTGCCTGGAGGGGGGCGCCGGGCACTGAAGCTTTCTTT. It yields the protein CAWRGAPGTEAFF.

The J gene is TRBJ1-2, the V gene TRBV2, with 8 positions matching TRBD1. Germline lookup yields CDR1 SNHLY and CDR2 FYNNEI. The CDR3 sequence is 14 residues long. V lost 7 bases and J lost 2; bases outside the gene matches: 6. The CDR3 loop reads CASTGGALNYGYTF. The CDR3 coding sequence is TGTGCCAGCACAGGGGGCGCCTTAAACTATGGCTACACCTTC. Filled out from reference TRBV2 and TRBJ1-2, the complete variable domain reads EPEVTQTPSHQVTQMGQEVILRCVPISNHLYFYWYRQILGQKVEFLVSFYNNEISEKSEIFDDQFSVERPDGSNFTLKIRSTKLEDSAMYFCASTGGALNYGYTFGSGTRLTVV.

The chain carries TRBV5-1 and TRBJ1-2, with D possibly being TRBD1 (5 bases). CDR3 length: 14 residues. CDR1 is SGHRS and CDR2 is YFSETQ in the germline V gene. Trimming shortened V by 0 bases and J by 6 bases, and 12 bases separated the two germline ends. The CDR3 sequence: CASSLDGQEHGYTF. In nucleotides, the CDR3 is TGCGCCAGCAGCTTGGATGGACAAGAGCATGGCTACACCTTC.

The chain links TRBV10-3 to TRBJ1-2; no definite D call. This CDR3 is built from 13 residues. Deletions cut 0 bases from V and 1 base from J, with 3 bases between. Germline V gene data show CDR1 as ENHRY and CDR2 as SYGVKD. CDR3: CAISESGNYGYTF. DNA for the CDR3: TGTGCCATCAGTGAGTCGGGTAACTATGGCTACACCTTC.

The chain is built from TRBV5-4 and TRBJ1-6, with unresolved D. CDR1 and CDR2 (germline): SGHNT, YYREEE (reference sequence). Between the trimmed V and J ends, which lost 3 bases and 5 bases, there was a span of 12 bases. The CDR3 extends over 15 amino acids. Here the CDR3 reads CASSYRYRDNSPLHF. CDR3 nucleotide sequence: TGTGCCAGCAGCTACCGGTACCGAGATAATTCACCCCTCCACTTT.

The rearrangement uses TRBV7-6 and TRBJ2-7; 9 nucleotides line up with TRBD1. With 1 base clipped from V and 3 bases from J, the junction kept 7 bases outside the gene matches. Germline-derived CDR1 and CDR2 are SGHVS and FNYEAQ. This CDR3 comprises 16 residues. CDR3 DNA sequence: TGTGCCAGCAGCTTAGGCGGGACAGGGATTGTCTACGAGCAGTACTTC. Residues: CASSLGGTGIVYEQYF.

This clone was found a few times. The chain carries TRBV7-8 and TRBJ1-1; no firm D call. CDR1 and CDR2 from the germline V gene are SGHVS and FQNEAQ. The CDR3 sequence is 15 residues long. V was cut by 7 bases and J by 3 bases, with 18 bases left in between. The chain's CDR3 is CASKNMGGGDTEAFF. The CDR3, as DNA: TGTGCCAGCAAGAATATGGGAGGCGGGGACACTGAAGCTTTCTTT.

The chain links TRBV2 to TRBJ2-4; TRBD2 agrees at 10 bases. From germline, CDR1 is SNHLY and CDR2 FYNNEI. V dropped 6 bases and J dropped 0; count of bases not matched to a gene: 8. The CDR3 length is 17 residues. CDR3 nucleotides: TGTGCCAGCAGAAGCCTAGCGGGGGTTCTAGCCAAAAACATTCAGTACTTC. This encodes CASRSLAGVLAKNIQYF.

The V call is TRBV19, the J call TRBJ1-5; D not certain. Germline lookup yields CDR1 LNHDA and CDR2 SQIVND (reference sequence). V lost 0 bases, J lost 6 bases, and 18 bases lay in between. The CDR3 consists of 17 residues. The CDR3 bases are TGTGCCAGTAGTATAGATGGCTCGGGTCGAAGTGCTCAGCCCCAGCATTTT. It specifies CASSIDGSGRSAQPQHF.

This clone was seen a single time. The chain joins TRBV4-1 to TRBJ1-3; D is perhaps TRBD1 (5 bases). CDR3 size: 17 residues. Trimming removed 2 bases at V and 2 bases at J, with 16 bases between. From germline, CDR1 is MGHRA and CDR2 YSYEKL. CDR3 region: CASSQSSGPRAGNTIYF. The CDR3 DNA reads as TGCGCCAGCAGCCAATCTTCGGGGCCTCGTGCTGGAAACACCATATATTTT.

The V call is TRBV12-3 or TRBV12-4, the J call TRBJ1-6; 7 bases are shared with TRBD1. This CDR3 is built from 12 residues. V trimming: 6 bases; J trimming: 10 bases; junction bases outside the gene matches: 3. DNA for the CDR3: TGTGCCAGCAGCCAGGGGGAATCACCCCTCCACTTT. As protein: CASSQGESPLHF.

The chain links TRBV6-6 to TRBJ1-5, with TRBD1 matching 9 bases. The CDR3 contains 14 residues. The V and J ends lost 6 bases and 3 bases, in that order; junction bases with no gene match: 3. Germline lookup yields CDR1 MNHNY and CDR2 SVGAGI (reference sequence). The CDR3 here is CASRTGGNNQPQHF. DNA of the CDR3: TGTGCCAGCAGGACAGGGGGAAACAATCAGCCCCAGCATTTT.

The rearrangement links TRBV5-4 to TRBJ1-2, with TRBD1 as a possible D gene (5 bases). This CDR3 comprises 17 residues. Germline V lookup: CDR1 SGHNT, CDR2 YYREEE (reference sequence). Trimming pared 0 bases from V and 6 bases from J, leaving 21 bases between. CDR3 region: CASSLEAWGFRVDGYTF. The CDR3 bases are TGTGCCAGCAGCTTGGAAGCCTGGGGGTTCAGGGTCGATGGCTACACCTTC.

This chain connects TRBV19 to TRBJ1-5, with D unresolved. V lost 7 bases and J 4 bases, leaving 8 bases between the germline ends. The CDR3 covers 12 residues. Germline CDR1 LNHDA, CDR2 SQIVND (reference sequence). This chain's CDR3 is CASMERNQPQHF. In nucleotides, the CDR3 is TGTGCCAGTATGGAGAGAAATCAGCCCCAGCATTTT.

In nucleotides, the CDR3 is TGTGCCAGTAGTCTCGACAGGGGGCTCGAAAAACTGTTTTTT. As protein: CASSLDRGLEKLFF. The J gene is TRBJ1-4, the V gene TRBV19; 10 nucleotides align to TRBD1. The CDR3 consists of 14 residues. The germline CDR1 and CDR2 sequences are LNHDA and SQIVND (reference sequence). V lost 5 bases and J lost 8; bases outside the gene matches: 5. The full variable domain, rest sourced from reference TRBV19 and TRBJ1-4, is DGGITQSPKYLFRKEGQNVTLSCEQNLNHDAMYWYRQDPGQGLRLIYYSQIVNDFQKGDIAEGYSVSREKKESFPLTVTSAQKNPTAFYLCASSLDRGLEKLFFGSGTQLSVL.

The rearrangement joins TRBV7-9 to TRBJ1-2; 8 bases are shared with TRBD1. Germline CDR1 SEHNR, CDR2 FQNEAQ (reference sequence). Germline trimming cut 2 bases from V and 2 bases from J; bases unmatched to any gene: 4. The CDR3 contains 15 residues. CDR3 DNA: TGTGCCAGCAGCTTACCGGGACAGGAGAACTATGGCTACACCTTC. It translates to CASSLPGQENYGYTF.

V gene TRBV5-1 combines with J gene TRBJ2-2, with 14 bases identical to TRBD2. CDR1 and CDR2 from the germline V gene are SGHRS and YFSETQ. This CDR3 comprises 15 residues. J gave up 1 base and V 7 bases, and 0 bases lay outside the gene matches. CDR3 bases: TGCGCCAGCGGGACTAGCGGGGGGAACACCGGGGAGCTGTTTTTT. The encoded protein is CASGTSGGNTGELFF.

V gene TRBV4-3 combines with J gene TRBJ1-5, with 8 bases fitting TRBD1. Germline V gene sequence: CDR1 LGHNA, CDR2 YSLEER. The CDR3 runs 15 residues. V gave up 3 bases and J gave up 6 bases; unmatched junction bases: 7. The CDR3 DNA follows: TGCGCCAGCAGCCAGATGGTGACAGGGGTTCAGCCCCAGCATTTT. Protein product: CASSQMVTGVQPQHF.

In this sample, this clone turned up once. The gene calls are TRBV30 and TRBJ1-5; D unresolved. Germline CDR1 reads GTSNPN; CDR2 reads SVGIG (reference sequence). The ends were cut back, 0 bases at V and 3 bases at J, with 6 bases in the middle. The CDR3 totals 13 residues. The CDR3 spells CAWSVLFNQPQHF. CDR3 sequence (DNA): TGTGCCTGGAGTGTACTTTTCAATCAGCCCCAGCATTTT.

This chain links TRBV5-8 with TRBJ1-4, with D maybe TRBD1 (5 bases). The V gene lost 3 bases and the J gene lost 10 bases, with 19 bases spanning the gap. This CDR3 comprises 15 residues. Germline V gene data show CDR1 as SGHTS and CDR2 as YDEGEE. The CDR3 region has the DNA TGTGCCAGCAGCTCCTATAGAATGGGGCTGGGAAAACTGTTTTTT. Residues: CASSSYRMGLGKLFF.

The CDR3 DNA follows: TGTGCCAGCAGCTTACGCGGAGACACCGGGGAGCTGTTTTTT. Encoded protein: CASSLRGDTGELFF. This chain links TRBV11-3 with TRBJ2-2; D gene ambiguous. This CDR3 comprises 14 residues. The ends were cut back, 2 bases at V and 3 bases at J, with 7 bases in the middle. Germline V CDR1 and CDR2: SGHNT, YENEEA.